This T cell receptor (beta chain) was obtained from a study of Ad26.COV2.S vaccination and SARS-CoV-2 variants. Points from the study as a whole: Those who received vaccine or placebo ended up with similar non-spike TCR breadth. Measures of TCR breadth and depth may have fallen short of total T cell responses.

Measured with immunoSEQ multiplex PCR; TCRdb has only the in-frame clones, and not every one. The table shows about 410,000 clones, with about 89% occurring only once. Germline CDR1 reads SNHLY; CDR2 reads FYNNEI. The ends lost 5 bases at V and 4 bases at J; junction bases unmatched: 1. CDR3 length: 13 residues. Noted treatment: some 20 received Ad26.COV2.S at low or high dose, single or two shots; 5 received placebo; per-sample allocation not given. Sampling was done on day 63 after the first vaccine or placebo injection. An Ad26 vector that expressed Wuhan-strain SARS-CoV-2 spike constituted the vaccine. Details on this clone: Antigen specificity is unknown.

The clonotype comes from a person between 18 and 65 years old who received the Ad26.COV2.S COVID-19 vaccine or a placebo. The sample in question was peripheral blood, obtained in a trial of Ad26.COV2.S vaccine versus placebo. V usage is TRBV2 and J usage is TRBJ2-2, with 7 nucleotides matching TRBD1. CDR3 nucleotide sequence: TGTGCCAGCAGTCGACAGGGCACCGGGGAGCTGTTTTTT. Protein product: CASSRQGTGELFF.